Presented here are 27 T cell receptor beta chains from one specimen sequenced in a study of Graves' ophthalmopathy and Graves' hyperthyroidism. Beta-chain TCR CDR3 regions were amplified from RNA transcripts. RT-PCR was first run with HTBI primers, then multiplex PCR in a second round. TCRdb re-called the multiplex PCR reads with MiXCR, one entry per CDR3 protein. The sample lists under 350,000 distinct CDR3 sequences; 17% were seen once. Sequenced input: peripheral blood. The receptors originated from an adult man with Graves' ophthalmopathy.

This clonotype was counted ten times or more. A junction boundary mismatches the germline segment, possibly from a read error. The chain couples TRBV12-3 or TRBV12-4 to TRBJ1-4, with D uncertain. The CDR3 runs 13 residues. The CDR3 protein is CASKASTNEKLFF. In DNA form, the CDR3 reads TGTGCCAGCAAGGCCTCAACTAACGAAAAACTGTTTTTT.

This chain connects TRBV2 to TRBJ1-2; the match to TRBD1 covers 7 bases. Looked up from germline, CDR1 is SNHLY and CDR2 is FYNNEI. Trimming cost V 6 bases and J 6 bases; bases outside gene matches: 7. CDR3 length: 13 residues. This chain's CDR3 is CASRRGTAHGYTF. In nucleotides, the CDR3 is TGTGCCAGCAGGAGGGGGACAGCCCATGGCTACACCTTC. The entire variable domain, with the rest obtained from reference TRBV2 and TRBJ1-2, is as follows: EPEVTQTPSHQVTQMGQEVILRCVPISNHLYFYWYRQILGQKVEFLVSFYNNEISEKSEIFDDQFSVERPDGSNFTLKIRSTKLEDSAMYFCASRRGTAHGYTFGSGTRLTVV.

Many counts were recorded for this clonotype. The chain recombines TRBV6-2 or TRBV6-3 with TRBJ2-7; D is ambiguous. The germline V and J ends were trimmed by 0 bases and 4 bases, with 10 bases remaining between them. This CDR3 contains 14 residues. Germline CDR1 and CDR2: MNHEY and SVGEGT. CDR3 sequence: CASSYSELRYEQYF. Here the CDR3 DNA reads TGTGCCAGCAGTTACTCGGAATTGAGGTACGAGCAGTACTTC.

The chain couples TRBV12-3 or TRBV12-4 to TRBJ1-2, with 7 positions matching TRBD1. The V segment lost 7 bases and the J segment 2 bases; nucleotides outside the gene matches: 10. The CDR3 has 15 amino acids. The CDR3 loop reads CASNPGGQPNYGYTF. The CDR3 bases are TGTGCCAGCAATCCCGGGGGACAGCCGAACTATGGCTACACCTTC.

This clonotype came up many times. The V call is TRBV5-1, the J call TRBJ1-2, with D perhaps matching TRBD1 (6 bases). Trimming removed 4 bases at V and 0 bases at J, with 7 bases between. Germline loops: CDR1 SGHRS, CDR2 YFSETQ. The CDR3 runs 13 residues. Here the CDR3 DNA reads TGCGCCAGCAGCCGGGACACTAACTATGGCTACACCTTC. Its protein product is CASSRDTNYGYTF. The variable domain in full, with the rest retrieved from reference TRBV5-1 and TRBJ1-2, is KAGVTQTPRYLIKTRGQQVTLSCSPISGHRSVSWYQQTPGQGLQFLFEYFSETQRNKGNFPGRFSGRQFSNSRSEMNVSTLELGDSALYLCASSRDTNYGYTFGSGTRLTVV.

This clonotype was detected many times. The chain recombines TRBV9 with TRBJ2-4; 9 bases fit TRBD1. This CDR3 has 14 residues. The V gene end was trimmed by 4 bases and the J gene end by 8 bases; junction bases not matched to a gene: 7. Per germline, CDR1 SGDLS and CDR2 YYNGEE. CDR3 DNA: TGTGCCAGCAGCCTACGGACAGGGGAGGACATTCAGTACTTC. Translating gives CASSLRTGEDIQYF. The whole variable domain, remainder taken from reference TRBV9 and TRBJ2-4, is DSGVTQTPKHLITATGQRVTLRCSPRSGDLSVYWYQQSLDQGLQFLIQYYNGEERAKGNILERFSAQQFPDLHSELNLSSLELGDSALYFCASSLRTGEDIQYFGAGTRLSVL.

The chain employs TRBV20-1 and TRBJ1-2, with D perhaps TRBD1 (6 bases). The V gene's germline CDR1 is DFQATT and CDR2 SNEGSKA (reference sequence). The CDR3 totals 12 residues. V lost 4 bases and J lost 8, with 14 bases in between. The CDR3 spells CSANQGTGGYTF. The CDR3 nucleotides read TGCAGTGCTAATCAGGGGACGGGAGGCTACACCTTC.

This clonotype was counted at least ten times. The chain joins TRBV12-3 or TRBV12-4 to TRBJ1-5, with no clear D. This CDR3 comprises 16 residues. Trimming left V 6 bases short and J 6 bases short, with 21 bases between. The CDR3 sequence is CASSRSRVGEGQPQHF. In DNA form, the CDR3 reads TGTGCCAGCAGCCGGTCAAGGGTAGGTGAGGGTCAGCCCCAGCATTTT.

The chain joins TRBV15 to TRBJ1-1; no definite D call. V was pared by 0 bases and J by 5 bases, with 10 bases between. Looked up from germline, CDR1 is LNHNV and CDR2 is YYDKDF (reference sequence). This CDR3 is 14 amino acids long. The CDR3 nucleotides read TGTGCCACCAGCAGAGATCGATTGATGACTGAAGCTTTCTTT. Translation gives CATSRDRLMTEAFF.

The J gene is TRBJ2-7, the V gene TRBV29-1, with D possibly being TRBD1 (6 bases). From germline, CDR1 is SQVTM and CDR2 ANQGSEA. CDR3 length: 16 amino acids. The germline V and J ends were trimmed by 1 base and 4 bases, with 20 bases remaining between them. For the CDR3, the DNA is TGCAGCGTTGAAGGGTGGGGACACCTTGGCAGATACGAGCAGTACTTC. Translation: CSVEGWGHLGRYEQYF.

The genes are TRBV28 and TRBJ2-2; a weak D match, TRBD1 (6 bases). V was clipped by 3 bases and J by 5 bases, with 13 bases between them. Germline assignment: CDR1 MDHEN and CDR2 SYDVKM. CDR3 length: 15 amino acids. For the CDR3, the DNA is TGTGCCAGCAGTTTTGGACAGATAGTGACCGGGGAGCTGTTTTTT. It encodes CASSFGQIVTGELFF.

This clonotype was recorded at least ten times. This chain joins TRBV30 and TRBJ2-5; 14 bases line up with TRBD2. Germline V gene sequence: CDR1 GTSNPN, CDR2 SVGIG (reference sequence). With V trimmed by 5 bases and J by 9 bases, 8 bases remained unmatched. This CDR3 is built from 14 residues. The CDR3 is CAWAPGTSGRAQYF. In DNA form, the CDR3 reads TGTGCCTGGGCACCTGGGACTAGCGGGAGAGCCCAGTACTTC.

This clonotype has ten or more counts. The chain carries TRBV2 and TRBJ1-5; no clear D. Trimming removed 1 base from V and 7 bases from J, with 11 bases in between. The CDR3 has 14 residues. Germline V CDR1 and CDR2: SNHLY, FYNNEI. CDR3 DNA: TGTGCCAGCAGTGAAGTGCTTTCGACGCAGCCCCAGCATTTT. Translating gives CASSEVLSTQPQHF. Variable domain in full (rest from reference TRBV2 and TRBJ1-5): EPEVTQTPSHQVTQMGQEVILRCVPISNHLYFYWYRQILGQKVEFLVSFYNNEISEKSEIFDDQFSVERPDGSNFTLKIRSTKLEDSAMYFCASSEVLSTQPQHFGDGTRLSIL.

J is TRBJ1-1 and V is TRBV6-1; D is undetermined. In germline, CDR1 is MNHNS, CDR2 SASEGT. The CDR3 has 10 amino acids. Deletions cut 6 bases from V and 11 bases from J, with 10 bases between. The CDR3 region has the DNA TGTGCCAGCAGCTCCGGTGGGGCTTTCTTT. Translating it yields CASSSGGAFF.

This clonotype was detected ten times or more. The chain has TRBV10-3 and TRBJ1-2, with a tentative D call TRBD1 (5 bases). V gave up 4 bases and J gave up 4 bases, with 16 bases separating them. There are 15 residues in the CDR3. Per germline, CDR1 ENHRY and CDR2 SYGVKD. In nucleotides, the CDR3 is TGTGCCATCAGTGGGGAGTCGGGGCAAAGCTATGGCTACACCTTC. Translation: CAISGESGQSYGYTF.

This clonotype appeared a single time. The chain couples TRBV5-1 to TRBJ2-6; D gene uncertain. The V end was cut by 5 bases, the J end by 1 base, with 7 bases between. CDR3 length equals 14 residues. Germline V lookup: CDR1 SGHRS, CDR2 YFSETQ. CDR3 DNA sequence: TGCGCCAGCAGGATGAGTTCTGGGGCCAACGTCCTGACTTTC. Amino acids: CASRMSSGANVLTF.

The CDR3 region is CASSQGGPDTGELFF. CDR3 nucleotides: TGCGCCAGCAGCCAAGGGGGGCCGGACACCGGGGAGCTGTTTTTT. This chain joins TRBV4-1 and TRBJ2-2, with D possibly matching TRBD1 (6 bases). The CDR3 sequence is 15 residues long. V dropped 1 base and J dropped 3 bases, with 9 bases sitting between them. In germline, CDR1 is MGHRA, CDR2 YSYEKL.

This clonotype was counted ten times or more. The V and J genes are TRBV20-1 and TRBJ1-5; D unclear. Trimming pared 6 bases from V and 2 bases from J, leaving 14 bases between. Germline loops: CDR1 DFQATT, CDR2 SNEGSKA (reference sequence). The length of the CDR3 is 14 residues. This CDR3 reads CSAKPSWGNQPQHF. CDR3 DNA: TGCAGTGCGAAGCCCAGTTGGGGCAATCAGCCCCAGCATTTT.

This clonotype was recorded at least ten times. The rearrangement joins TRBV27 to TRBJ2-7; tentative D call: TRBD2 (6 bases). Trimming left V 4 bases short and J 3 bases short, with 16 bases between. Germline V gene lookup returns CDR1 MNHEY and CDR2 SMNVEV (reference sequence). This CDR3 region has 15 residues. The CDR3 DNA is TGTGCCAGCAGTTATCACCGGGGACTTAACTACGAGCAGTACTTC. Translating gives CASSYHRGLNYEQYF.

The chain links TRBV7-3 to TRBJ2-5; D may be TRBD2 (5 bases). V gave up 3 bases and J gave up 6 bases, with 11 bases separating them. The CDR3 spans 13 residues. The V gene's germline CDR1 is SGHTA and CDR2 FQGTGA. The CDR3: CASSLRAEQTQYF. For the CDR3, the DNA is TGTGCCAGCAGCTTGAGAGCGGAACAGACCCAGTACTTC.

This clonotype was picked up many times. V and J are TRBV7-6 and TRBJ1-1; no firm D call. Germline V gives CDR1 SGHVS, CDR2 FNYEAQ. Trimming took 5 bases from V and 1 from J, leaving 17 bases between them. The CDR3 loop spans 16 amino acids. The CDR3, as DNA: TGTGCCAGCAGCATCCGTCCGGAGGGTCGGAACACTGAAGCTTTCTTT. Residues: CASSIRPEGRNTEAFF.

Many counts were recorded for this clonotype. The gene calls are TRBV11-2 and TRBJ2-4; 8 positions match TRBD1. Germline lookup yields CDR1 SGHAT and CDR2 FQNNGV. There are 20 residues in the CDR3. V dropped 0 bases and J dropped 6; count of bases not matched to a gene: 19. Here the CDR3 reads CASSLDLWDGQGPFGNIQYF. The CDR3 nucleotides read TGTGCCAGCAGCTTAGATTTATGGGACGGACAGGGCCCCTTCGGAAACATTCAGTACTTC.

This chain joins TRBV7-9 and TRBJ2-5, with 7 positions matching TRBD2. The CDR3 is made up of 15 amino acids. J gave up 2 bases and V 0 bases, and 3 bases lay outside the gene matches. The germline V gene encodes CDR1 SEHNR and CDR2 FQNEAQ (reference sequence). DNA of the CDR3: TGTGCCAGCAGCTTAGCGGGAGGGATACAAGAGACCCAGTACTTC. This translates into CASSLAGGIQETQYF.

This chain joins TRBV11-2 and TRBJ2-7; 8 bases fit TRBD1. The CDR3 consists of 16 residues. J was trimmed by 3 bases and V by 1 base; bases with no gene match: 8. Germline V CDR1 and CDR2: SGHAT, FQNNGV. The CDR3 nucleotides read TGTGCCAGCAGCTTAGGCCGGACAGGGCAGGGCTACGAGCAGTACTTC. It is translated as CASSLGRTGQGYEQYF.

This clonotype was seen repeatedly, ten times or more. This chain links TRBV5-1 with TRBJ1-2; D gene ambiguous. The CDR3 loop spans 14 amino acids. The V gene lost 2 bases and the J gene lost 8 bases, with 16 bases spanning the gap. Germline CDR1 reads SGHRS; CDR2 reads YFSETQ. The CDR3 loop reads CASSFRGNAPGYTF. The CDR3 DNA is TGCGCCAGCAGCTTTCGGGGAAATGCTCCGGGCTACACCTTC.

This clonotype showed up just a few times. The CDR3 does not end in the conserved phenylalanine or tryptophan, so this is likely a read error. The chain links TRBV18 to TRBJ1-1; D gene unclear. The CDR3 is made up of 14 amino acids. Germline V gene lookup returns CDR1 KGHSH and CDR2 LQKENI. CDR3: CAGSPLGVKTEAFL. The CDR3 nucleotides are TGTGCCGGCTCACCACTAGGTGTAAAAACTGAAGCTTTCCTT.

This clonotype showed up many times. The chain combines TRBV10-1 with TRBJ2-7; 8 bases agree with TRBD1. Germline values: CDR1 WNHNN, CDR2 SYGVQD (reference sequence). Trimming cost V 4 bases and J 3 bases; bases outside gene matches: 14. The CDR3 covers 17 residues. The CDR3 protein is CASSVIHPDREFYEQYF. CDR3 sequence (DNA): TGCGCCAGCAGTGTTATCCACCCGGACAGGGAATTCTACGAGCAGTACTTC.